The clone carrying this T cell receptor (beta chain) has only a few counts. Arm-PCR of CDR3 regions with iRepertoire HTBI primers generated TCR beta libraries. TCRdb re-derived calls from the multiplex PCR reads in MiXCR, one entry per CDR3 protein. The repertoire holds about 210,000 distinct CDR3 sequences, with approximately 19% as singletons. The sample is drawn from a study of regulatory T cells in long-lasting Graves disease. As for the study in general: Antithyroid drug exposure in newly diagnosed Graves' patients had lasted under 3 months.

Stated time point: newly diagnosed GD, antithyroid drugs for less than 3 months. Scientists built the TCR library using RNA that was extracted from PBMCs. Criteria from the American Thyroid Association guidelines were applied to diagnose Graves' disease. Germline CDR1 is SNHLY and CDR2 is FYNNEI. V was cut by 4 bases and J by 6 bases, with 10 bases left in between. There are 14 residues in the CDR3. These data were likewise used in another study, on T cells in Graves' hyperthyroidism and ophthalmopathy. That publication notes: Primed by the HTBI set, a first-round RT-PCR was run on the TCR CDR3.

Specimen: peripheral blood mononuclear cells (PBMCs), collected at new diagnosis, from a patient treated with antithyroid drugs. The chain recombines TRBV2 with TRBJ1-6; D may be TRBD1 (6 bases). The clonotype was recovered from a woman in her 30s with Graves disease. CDR3 in amino acids: CASSVADSNSPLHF. Here the CDR3 DNA reads TGTGCCAGCAGTGTGGCGGACAGTAATTCACCCCTCCACTTT.